Each of the 24 T cell receptor beta chains below was sequenced from the same sample in a study of CD8 T cells in Susac syndrome. Random hexamers served to reverse transcribe roughly 0.45 to 1 ug RNA. TCRdb redid the calling of the immunoSEQ multiplex PCR reads with MiXCR, one entry per CDR3 protein. The table lists some 110,000 distinct CDR3 sequences, approximately 96% of them singletons, with roughly 0.087% in the top ten. Material: CD4+ T cells from PBMCs. The receptor source for this set is a human donor in good health.

The chain links TRBV2 to TRBJ1-2; D not certain. V lost 8 bases to trimming and J lost 8 bases, with 15 bases between them. CDR1 is SNHLY and CDR2 is FYNNEI in the germline V gene. This CDR3 has 12 amino acids. The CDR3 DNA sequence: TGTGCCAGCCGACCCGTTCAAGGAGGCTACACCTTC. Residues: CASRPVQGGYTF.

The chain uses TRBV29-1 and TRBJ1-2; D uncertain. V dropped 7 bases and J dropped 4 bases, with 13 bases sitting between them. From germline, CDR1 is SQVTM and CDR2 ANQGSEA. There are 12 residues in the CDR3. Here the CDR3 DNA reads TGCAGCGGAGGCAGCACTAGCTATGGCTACACCTTC. This sequence encodes CSGGSTSYGYTF.

The chain employs TRBV5-1 and TRBJ2-3; TRBD2 aligns across 12 bases. The CDR3 spans 17 residues. Trimming at V came to 0 bases and at J to 4 bases, leaving 6 bases not matched to a gene. From germline, CDR1 is SGHRS and CDR2 YFSETQ. The CDR3 DNA reads as TGCGCCAGCAGCTTGGGTAGGACTAGCGGGAATGCAGATACGCAGTATTTT. It is translated as CASSLGRTSGNADTQYF.

This chain uses TRBV25-1 with TRBJ1-3; D gene uncertain. This CDR3 has 16 residues. The V gene's germline CDR1 is MGHDK and CDR2 SYGVNS. V shed 1 base and J shed 2 bases, with 12 bases lying between them. This chain's CDR3 is CASSELSTLTGNTIYF. CDR3 bases: TGTGCCAGCAGTGAATTGTCAACCTTAACTGGAAACACCATATATTTT.

This clonotype was seen just once. V is TRBV7-9 and J is TRBJ1-4, with D hard to call. Germline CDR1 is SEHNR and CDR2 is FQNEAQ (reference sequence). The CDR3 sequence is 13 residues long. V dropped 1 base and J dropped 8 bases, with 8 bases sitting between them. The CDR3 DNA reads as TGTGCCAGCAGCTTAGAGGTCGGCGAAAAACTGTTTTTT. Translating gives CASSLEVGEKLFF.

The rearrangement uses TRBV28 and TRBJ2-7; TRBD1 matches at 8 bases. J lost 3 bases, V lost 3 bases, and 1 base had no gene match. Germline V CDR1 and CDR2: MDHEN, SYDVKM. The CDR3 covers 13 residues. The CDR3 DNA is TGTGCCAGCAGTTTCGGACAGGGCTACGAGCAGTACTTC. Protein: CASSFGQGYEQYF.

This clonotype was seen a single time. The chain uses TRBV29-1 and TRBJ2-1; D unresolved. The CDR3 totals 13 residues. In germline, CDR1 is SQVTM, CDR2 ANQGSEA. The V end lost 4 bases, the J end lost 4 bases, and 11 bases lay between the germline ends. The CDR3 nucleotides are TGCAGCGTTGTGGTCGATGCTTACAATGAGCAGTTCTTC. Protein: CSVVVDAYNEQFF.

This sequence joins TRBV20-1 and TRBJ2-5; D is perhaps TRBD2 (6 bases). V lost 4 bases and J lost 4, with 16 bases in between. Germline CDR1 is DFQATT and CDR2 is SNEGSKA (reference sequence). CDR3 length: 14 amino acids. The CDR3 is CSANGASDTETQYF. CDR3 coding DNA: TGCAGTGCTAACGGGGCTAGCGACACAGAGACCCAGTACTTC.

The chain links TRBV10-3 to TRBJ1-5; 8 bases are shared with TRBD1. J gave up 0 bases and V 5 bases, and 6 bases lay outside the gene matches. The CDR3 contains 16 residues. The V gene's germline CDR1 is ENHRY and CDR2 SYGVKD. This chain's CDR3 is CAISKGGQDSNQPQHF. CDR3 coding DNA: TGTGCCATCAGTAAAGGGGGACAGGATAGCAATCAGCCCCAGCATTTT.

The V gene is TRBV15, the J gene TRBJ1-2, with D maybe TRBD1 (6 bases). This CDR3 is built from 15 residues. The ends were cut back, 5 bases at V and 2 bases at J, with 15 bases in the middle. Germline assignment: CDR1 LNHNV and CDR2 YYDKDF (reference sequence). This CDR3 is CATSFQGTANYGYTF. The CDR3 DNA sequence: TGTGCCACCAGCTTCCAGGGGACGGCGAACTATGGCTACACCTTC.

This chain links TRBV29-1 with TRBJ2-2, with 12 nucleotides matching TRBD1. This CDR3 region has 15 residues. V shed 3 bases and J 4 bases; nucleotides not matched to a gene: 3. Germline assignment: CDR1 SQVTM and CDR2 ANQGSEA. The CDR3 spells CSVEGTGGFTGELFF. Written as DNA, the CDR3 is TGCAGCGTTGAGGGGACAGGGGGCTTCACCGGGGAGCTGTTTTTT.

The CDR3 region has the DNA TGTGCCAGCAGCTTACAGGGCACAACGGAAGAGACCCAGTACTTC. Translating gives CASSLQGTTEETQYF. V is TRBV7-9 and J is TRBJ2-5; D may be TRBD1 (5 bases). This CDR3 has 15 amino acids. Trimming shortened V by 2 bases and J by 3 bases, and 13 bases separated the two germline ends. Germline assignment: CDR1 SEHNR and CDR2 FQNEAQ (reference sequence).

V and J are TRBV23-1 and TRBJ1-1; no definite D call. TRBV23-1 is filed as an ORF, its function uncertain. The CDR3 contains 15 residues. Trimming pared 2 bases from V and 2 bases from J, leaving 12 bases between. The CDR3 bases are TGCGCCAGCAGTCAACGGGCAGGAATTAACACTGAAGCTTTCTTT. Residues: CASSQRAGINTEAFF.

This clonotype appeared a few times. This chain uses TRBV30 with TRBJ2-5; the D is unclear. Deletions cut 0 bases from V and 4 bases from J, with 12 bases between. Germline V gives CDR1 GTSNPN, CDR2 SVGIG (reference sequence). This CDR3 is 14 amino acids long. The CDR3 reads CAWSVGLVPETQYF. CDR3 coding DNA: TGTGCCTGGAGTGTCGGTCTAGTCCCAGAGACCCAGTACTTC.

V is TRBV19 and J is TRBJ1-2; D unclear. This CDR3 has 11 residues. V was trimmed by 3 bases and J by 5 bases, leaving 4 bases between them. Germline V gives CDR1 LNHDA, CDR2 SQIVND (reference sequence). The CDR3 DNA follows: TGTGCCAGTAGTATCGGGTATGGCTACACCTTC. Encoded protein: CASSIGYGYTF.

The chain recombines TRBV25-1 with TRBJ1-1, with a weak D call TRBD1 (5 bases). Germline CDR1 is MGHDK and CDR2 is SYGVNS. The CDR3 is 16 amino acids. The V gene lost 0 bases and the J gene lost 4 bases, with 15 bases spanning the gap. The CDR3 region is CASSEYGSWGSTEAFF. As DNA, the CDR3 is TGTGCCAGCAGTGAATATGGAAGTTGGGGGTCCACTGAAGCTTTCTTT.

The genes are TRBV5-6 and TRBJ2-7; D gene unclear. CDR1 and CDR2 from the germline V gene are SGHDT and YYEEEE. V was cut by 3 bases and J by 5 bases, with 18 bases left in between. CDR3 length: 15 residues. CDR3 sequence: CASSWRQVKTNEQYF. The DNA for the CDR3 is TGTGCCAGCAGCTGGCGGCAGGTGAAAACCAACGAGCAGTACTTC.

V gene TRBV5-1 combines with J gene TRBJ2-1, with TRBD2 identical over 10 bases. The CDR3 is 15 residues long. Germline CDR1 and CDR2: SGHRS and YFSETQ. V dropped 4 bases and J dropped 9; count of bases not matched to a gene: 10. DNA of the CDR3: TGCGCCAGCAGCGAGTTCCTAGCGGGAGAGGGTGAGCAGTTCTTC. Its translation: CASSEFLAGEGEQFF.

The chain links TRBV23-1 to TRBJ2-7, with 12 bases fitting TRBD2. TRBV23-1 is reported as an ORF; its role is uncertain. The CDR3 is 16 amino acids. V lost 6 bases, J lost 3 bases, and 9 bases stayed unmatched. CDR3 DNA sequence: TGCGCCAGCAGGAGGCTAGCGGGAGGGACTGGCTACGAGCAGTACTTC. Translating gives CASRRLAGGTGYEQYF.

The CDR3 protein is CSATTGGYQPQHF. Here the CDR3 DNA reads TGCAGTGCTACGACGGGGGGATATCAGCCCCAGCATTTT. The chain is built from TRBV20-1 and TRBJ1-5; maybe TRBD1 (5 bases). There are 13 residues in the CDR3. CDR1 DFQATT and CDR2 SNEGSKA come from the germline V gene (reference sequence). V was clipped by 4 bases and J by 5 bases, with 12 bases between them.

The CDR3 protein is CSAQSGPVTQYF. CDR3 nucleotides: TGCAGTGCTCAAAGCGGCCCCGTGACGCAGTATTTT. The chain links TRBV20-1 to TRBJ2-3, with D maybe TRBD2 (5 bases). The ends were cut back, 5 bases at V and 9 bases at J, with 15 bases in the middle. CDR1 DFQATT and CDR2 SNEGSKA come from the germline V gene (reference sequence). This CDR3 comprises 12 residues.

This clonotype was seen only a few times. This chain connects TRBV7-2 to TRBJ2-3; D might be TRBD2 (7 bases). The germline gives CDR1 SGHTA, CDR2 FQGNSA. CDR3 size: 14 residues. Trimming removed 3 bases from V and 6 bases from J, with 13 bases in between. The CDR3 nucleotides read TGTGCCAGCAGCTTTGGGGGGGCGCCTGATACGCAGTATTTT. Translating gives CASSFGGAPDTQYF.

This clonotype showed up just once. The chain recombines TRBV6-6 with TRBJ1-5, with 8 bases lining up with TRBD1. This CDR3 has 14 residues. V dropped 2 bases and J dropped 7; count of bases not matched to a gene: 4. Germline CDR1 and CDR2: MNHNY and SVGAGI (reference sequence). In DNA, the CDR3 is TGTGCCAGCAGTTACGCAGGGGGCCGGCAGCCCCAGCATTTT. Its protein product is CASSYAGGRQPQHF.

This clonotype appeared once. The CDR3 sequence: CASSTREGGNEQFF. For the CDR3, the DNA is TGTGCCAGCAGCACTCGGGAGGGGGGCAATGAGCAGTTCTTC. The chain combines TRBV21-1 with TRBJ2-1; the D call TRBD2 from the table was never checked on the DNA. TRBV21-1 is given as a pseudogene. CDR3 size: 14 residues.